This T cell receptor (beta chain) is drawn from a study of control samples from healthy donors and cancer patients (dated by TCRdb to the early 2020s). Comments on this clone: The target of this receptor is not known. No base quality values were provided; no much bigger clone lies one nucleotide off.

Receptors were amplified or captured by the immunoSEQ multiplex PCR assay. TCRdb obtained this table from immuneACCESS and retained in-frame rearrangements with V and J assigned. These tables miss some clones; where compared with another copy, unresolved V genes account for less than half of the shortfall, and the remainder is unexplained. Present in this sample are over 150,000 clones, approximately 91% of which were seen just once. Approximately 2% of the sample belongs to the ten largest clones. From cysteine to phenylalanine, the CDR3 is 15 amino acids long. The kept DNA is CDR3 alone, 45 bases in frame from the first base. V is clipped by 4 bases and J by 0 bases, and the sequence between their germline boundaries is 8 bases long. CDR1 and CDR2, per the germline V gene, are KGHDR and SFDVKD.

This TCR was sampled from a woman between 40 and 55 years old in good health. The chain uses TRBV24-1 and TRBJ2-2; TRBD2 might be the D gene, on 6 matching bases. The specimen was blood. This receptor has the CDR3 CATSERDANTGELFF. The bases read TGTGCCACCAGTGAGCGGGACGCGAACACCGGGGAGCTGTTTTTT.